The source of this T cell receptor (beta chain) is a study of T cells in Graves' hyperthyroidism and ophthalmopathy. Patients were excluded because of uncontrolled infection, other autoimmune disease, pregnancy or lactation. Fresh peripheral blood, 10 ml, was the source of the PBMCs. There are many counts of this clonotype. There were TCR beta CDR3 regions amplified from RNA transcripts. HTBI primers were employed in a first-round RT-PCR of the TCR CDR3. TCRdb re-derived calls from the multiplex PCR reads in MiXCR, one entry per CDR3 protein. Of hundreds of thousands of distinct CDR3 sequences listed, 16% are singletons. This CDR3 is built from 13 residues. Trimming cost V 1 base and J 6 bases, with 7 bases left between them. From germline, CDR1 is SGHTA and CDR2 FQGNSA.

The V call is TRBV7-2, the J call TRBJ2-1; D gene unclear. This receptor was identified in a woman younger than 30 with Graves' hyperthyroidism. The sequenced sample consisted of blood. CDR3 region: CASSLVLSNEQFF. The CDR3 DNA reads TGTGCCAGCAGCTTAGTGTTGAGCAATGAGCAGTTCTTC.